This TCR beta chain came from a study of shared clonotypes between healthy human individuals. Study conclusions and caveats: Memory subsets generally showed smaller estimated richness than naive subsets did.

The germline V and J ends were trimmed by 4 bases and 3 bases, with 14 bases remaining between them. Germline CDR1 reads MNHEY; CDR2 reads SMNVEV (reference sequence). CDR3 length: 15 residues. Execution of the assay was at deep level. Clones were sequenced by immunoSEQ multiplex PCR, and TCRdb holds only the in-frame ones, with some missing. Of more than 1 million clones in the sample, 75% to 80% are singletons; the top ten hold 0.5% to 0.6%. This clone was observed many times. Its antigen is undetermined. This chain joins TRBV27 and TRBJ2-3; D might be TRBD1 (5 bases). Input material: memory CD4+ T cells from PBMCs. This sample's subset: CD45RA-negative fraction. This clonotype was obtained from a man aged 18 to 30 in good health. Some clones in this sample may be carry-over from other donors' samples. The DNA of the CDR3 is TGTGCCAGCAGTTCCACCATCAGGGCGACAGATACGCAGTATTTT. Its translation: CASSSTIRATDTQYF.